Listed here are 15 T cell receptor beta chains from one sample, sequenced in a study of CD8 T cells in ankylosing spondylitis. From the 5' RACE reads, TCRdb called clonotypes with MiXCR, one entry per CDR3 protein. The table records more than 25,000 distinct CDR3 sequences, over 12% of them present only once. Source material: blood. These receptors all come from a male donor with ankylosing spondylitis or in good health (not recorded which).

There are a few counts of this clonotype. The chain combines TRBV6-2 or TRBV6-3 with TRBJ2-2, with D perhaps matching TRBD2 (5 bases). The CDR3 has 12 amino acids. V gave up 5 bases and J gave up 5 bases, with 6 bases separating them. Per germline, CDR1 MNHEY and CDR2 SVGEGT. The CDR3 here is CASSRRTGELFF. The DNA of the CDR3 is TGTGCCAGCAGTCGGAGGACCGGGGAGCTGTTTTTT.

DNA of the CDR3: TGTGCCAGCAGCTCTTGGCAGGGTGTTGGCGAGCAGTACTTC. This sequence encodes CASSSWQGVGEQYF. The chain combines TRBV5-6 with TRBJ2-7, with D possibly matching TRBD1 (5 bases). The CDR3 contains 14 residues. Trimming left V 3 bases short and J 6 bases short, with 16 bases between. Germline V gene data show CDR1 as SGHDT and CDR2 as YYEEEE.

This clonotype was observed at least ten times. The rearrangement links TRBV7-9 to TRBJ2-2; D ambiguous. CDR1 SEHNR and CDR2 FQNEAQ come from the germline V gene (reference sequence). Trimming removed 5 bases at V and 0 bases at J, with 10 bases between. The CDR3 has 15 amino acids. This chain's CDR3 is CASSSTKANTGELFF. DNA of the CDR3: TGTGCCAGCAGCAGTACAAAAGCGAACACCGGGGAGCTGTTTTTT.

This clonotype was observed a few times. The CDR3 region has the DNA TGTGCCAGCAGTTTGGTCTGGCGGGGGAGCACAGATACGCAGTATTTT. It yields the protein CASSLVWRGSTDTQYF. V gene TRBV12-3 or TRBV12-4 combines with J gene TRBJ2-3; 7 bases agree with TRBD2. Germline trimming cut 3 bases from V and 0 bases from J; bases unmatched to any gene: 6. The length of the CDR3 is 16 residues.

In its sample, this clonotype was seen a few times. The chain carries TRBV12-3 or TRBV12-4 and TRBJ2-5, with no clear D. The CDR3 has 13 residues. V was shortened by 3 bases and J by 5 bases, with 10 bases between the two germline ends. CDR3 residues: CASSFWVTETQYF. The CDR3 bases are TGTGCCAGCAGTTTTTGGGTCACGGAGACCCAGTACTTC.

This clonotype was seen more than once but under ten times. This rearrangement joins TRBV24-1 to TRBJ2-2; 7 bases map to TRBD2. V lost 0 bases and J lost 5; bases outside the gene matches: 8. The CDR3 covers 17 residues. Germline lookup yields CDR1 KGHDR and CDR2 SFDVKD. The CDR3, as DNA: TGTGCCACCAGTGATTTGCGGGGAGGGATAAGAACCGGGGAGCTGTTTTTT. Its protein is CATSDLRGGIRTGELFF.

This sequence joins TRBV11-2 and TRBJ1-2; TRBD1 is a possible D gene (6 bases). This CDR3 has 15 amino acids. The ends were cut back, 5 bases at V and 3 bases at J, with 16 bases in the middle. Germline loops: CDR1 SGHAT, CDR2 FQNNGV. CDR3 sequence (DNA): TGTGCCAGCAGCATCGTAGCCGGGGGCGACTATGGCTACACCTTC. This codes for CASSIVAGGDYGYTF.

This clonotype came up many times. The V gene is TRBV5-1, the J gene TRBJ2-1, with D tentatively TRBD2 (5 bases). The CDR3 spans 17 residues. Germline lookup yields CDR1 SGHRS and CDR2 YFSETQ. Trimming pared 2 bases from V and 9 bases from J, leaving 24 bases between. The CDR3 coding sequence is TGCGCCAGCAGCTTCTCGGCAGGAGGTACTAGAACCGGTGAGCAGTTCTTC. It codes for CASSFSAGGTRTGEQFF.

The chain carries TRBV12-3 or TRBV12-4 and TRBJ2-3; D remains unclear. Trimming took off 6 bases at V and 6 bases at J, with 7 bases between the two ends. CDR3 length: 11 residues. CDR3 loop: CASRLQDTQYF. For the CDR3, the DNA is TGTGCCAGCAGGCTTCAGGATACGCAGTATTTT.

The table lists this clonotype with a few counts. The chain couples TRBV6-5 to TRBJ1-4, with a possible D match to TRBD1 (6 bases). Germline V gene data show CDR1 as MNHEY and CDR2 as SVGAGI. With 6 bases removed from V and 6 bases from J, the gap between germline ends came to 14 bases. The CDR3 runs to 14 residues. CDR3 DNA: TGTGCCAGCAGCCGGGGGGGCGAGGATGAAAAACTGTTTTTT. The encoded protein is CASSRGGEDEKLFF.

The chain is built from TRBV7-8 and TRBJ1-1, with D unresolved. The germline V gene has CDR1 SGHVS and CDR2 FQNEAQ. With 0 bases removed from V and 0 bases from J, the gap between germline ends came to 20 bases. The CDR3 contains 19 residues. CDR3 protein: CASSLAAVEKASVNTEAFF. CDR3 sequence (DNA): TGTGCCAGCAGCTTAGCTGCCGTTGAGAAGGCCTCGGTGAACACTGAAGCTTTCTTT. Full variable domain (rest looked up from reference TRBV7-8 and TRBJ1-1): GAGVSQSPRYKVAKRGQDVALRCDPISGHVSLFWYQQALGQGPEFLTYFQNEAQLDKSGLPSDRFFAERPEGSVSTLKIQRTQQEDSAVYLCASSLAAVEKASVNTEAFFGQGTRLTVV.

This clonotype occurred a few times. V usage is TRBV7-9 and J usage is TRBJ1-1; D is uncertain. The CDR3 extends over 13 amino acids. Per germline, CDR1 SEHNR and CDR2 FQNEAQ (reference sequence). V lost 0 bases to trimming and J lost 1 base, with 3 bases between them. The CDR3 DNA reads TGTGCCAGCAGCTTAGCCACGAACACTGAAGCTTTCTTT. This gives the protein CASSLATNTEAFF.

This clonotype turned up a few times. This chain uses TRBV29-1 with TRBJ2-2; D perhaps matches TRBD2 (7 bases). The CDR3 has 14 residues. Between the trimmed V and J ends, which lost 6 bases and 5 bases, there was a span of 16 bases. Germline V CDR1 and CDR2: SQVTM, ANQGSEA. The CDR3 bases are TGCAGCGTACAAAGGGAGGGGGAAACCGGGGAGCTGTTTTTT. This codes for CSVQREGETGELFF.

V usage is TRBV7-2 and J usage is TRBJ2-2, with D possibly TRBD2 on 6 matching bases. V was pared by 0 bases and J by 7 bases, with 9 bases between. The CDR3 consists of 14 residues. The germline V gene has CDR1 SGHTA and CDR2 FQGNSA. CDR3 loop: CASSLAGGSGELFF. In DNA, the CDR3 is TGTGCCAGCAGCTTAGCGGGGGGAAGCGGGGAGCTGTTTTTT.

The rearrangement links TRBV6-6 to TRBJ1-4; no clear D gene. V gave up 0 bases and J gave up 0 bases, with 5 bases separating them. CDR3 length equals 15 residues. CDR1 and CDR2 from the germline V gene are MNHNY and SVGAGI (reference sequence). Here the CDR3 DNA reads TGTGCCAGCAGTTACTCCGGGGCAACTAATGAAAAACTGTTTTTT. Protein sequence: CASSYSGATNEKLFF.